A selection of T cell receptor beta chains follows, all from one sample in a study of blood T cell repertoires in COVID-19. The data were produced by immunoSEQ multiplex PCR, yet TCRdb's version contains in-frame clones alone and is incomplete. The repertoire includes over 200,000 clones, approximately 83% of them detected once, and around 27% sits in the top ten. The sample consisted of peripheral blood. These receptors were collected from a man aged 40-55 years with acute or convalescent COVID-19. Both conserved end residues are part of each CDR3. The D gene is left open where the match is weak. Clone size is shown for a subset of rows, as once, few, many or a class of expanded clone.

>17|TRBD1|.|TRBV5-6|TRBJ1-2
CASSRDRGVAINYGYTF
TGTGCCAGCAGCCGGGACAGGGGGGTTGCTATTAACTATGGCTACACCTTC
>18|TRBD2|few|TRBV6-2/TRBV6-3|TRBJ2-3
CASSYFPGTSIASDTQYF
TGTGCCAGCAGTTACTTTCCCGGGACTAGTATCGCCTCCGATACGCAGTATTTT
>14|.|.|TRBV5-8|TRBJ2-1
CASSLVGQVGEQFF
TGTGCCAGCAGCTTGGTGGGGCAGGTTGGTGAGCAGTTCTTC
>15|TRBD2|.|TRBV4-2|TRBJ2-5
CASSSRLAVGETQYF
TGTGCCAGCAGCTCGAGACTAGCGGTTGGGGAGACCCAGTACTTC
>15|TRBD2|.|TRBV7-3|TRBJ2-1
CASSLTAGGPNEQFF
TGTGCCAGCAGCCTCACGGCGGGAGGCCCCAATGAGCAGTTCTTC
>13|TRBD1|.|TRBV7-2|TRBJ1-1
CASSLTGETEAFF
TGTGCCAGCAGTCTTACAGGGGAGACTGAAGCTTTCTTT
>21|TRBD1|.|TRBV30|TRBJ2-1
CAWSVRWRTGGAPSPIFEQFF
TGTGCCTGGAGTGTGCGTTGGAGGACAGGGGGCGCGCCGAGCCCGATATTTGAGCAGTTCTTC
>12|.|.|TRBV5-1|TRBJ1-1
CASNSHTGRAFF
TGCGCCAGCAACTCCCACACAGGGAGAGCTTTCTTT
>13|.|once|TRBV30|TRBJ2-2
CAWSVRGSGELFF
TGTGCCTGGAGTGTTCGGGGGTCCGGGGAGCTGTTTTTT
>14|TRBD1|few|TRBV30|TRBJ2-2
CAWAETGDTGELFF
TGTGCCTGGGCGGAGACAGGGGATACCGGGGAGCTGTTTTTT
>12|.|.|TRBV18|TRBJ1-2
CASSPQGGGYTF
TGTGCCAGCTCACCACAAGGGGGTGGCTACACCTTC
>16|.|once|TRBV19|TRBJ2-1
CASSIDRGEAYNEQFF
TGTGCCAGTAGTATAGACCGGGGTGAGGCCTACAATGAGCAGTTCTTC
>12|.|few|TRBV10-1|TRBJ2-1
CASSDTYNEQFF
TGCGCCAGCAGTGACACCTACAATGAGCAGTTCTTC
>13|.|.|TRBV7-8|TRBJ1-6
CASSLDRLSPLHF
TGTGCCAGCAGCCTAGACAGGCTTTCACCCCTCCACTTT
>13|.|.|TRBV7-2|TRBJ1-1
CASSLSGRAEAFF
TGTGCCAGCAGCTTATCTGGCAGGGCTGAAGCTTTCTTT
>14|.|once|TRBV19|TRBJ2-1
CASSIGQGGHEQFF
TGTGCCAGTAGTATAGGGCAGGGGGGCCATGAGCAGTTCTTC
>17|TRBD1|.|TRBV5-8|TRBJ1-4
CASLWTGGAPANEKLFF
TGTGCCAGTCTTTGGACAGGGGGCGCCCCCGCTAATGAAAAACTGTTTTTT
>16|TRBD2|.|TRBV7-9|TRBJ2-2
CASRAREFLNTGELFF
TGTGCCAGCCGGGCGCGGGAGTTTCTGAACACCGGGGAGCTGTTTTTT
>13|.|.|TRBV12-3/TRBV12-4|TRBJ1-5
CASSPFPGQPQHF
TGTGCCAGCAGCCCTTTTCCGGGGCAGCCCCAGCATTTT
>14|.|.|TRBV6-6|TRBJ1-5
CASSYGQGTGPQHF
TGTGCCAGCAGTTACGGGCAGGGTACGGGGCCCCAGCATTTT
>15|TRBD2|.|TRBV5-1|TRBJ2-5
CASSLAETSGETQYF
TGCGCCAGCAGCTTGGCCGAAACTAGCGGGGAGACCCAGTACTTC
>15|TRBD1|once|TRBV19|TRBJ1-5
CASSMGQGAEQPQHF
TGTGCCAGTAGTATGGGACAGGGGGCGGAACAGCCCCAGCATTTT
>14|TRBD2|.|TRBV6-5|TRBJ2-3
CAVTLAGRPDTQYF
TGTGCCGTCACTTTAGCGGGAAGGCCAGATACGCAGTATTTT
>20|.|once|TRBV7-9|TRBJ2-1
CASSKTGGAKREGWLGEQFF
TGTGCCAGCAGCAAAACAGGGGGCGCGAAGCGGGAGGGCTGGTTAGGAGAGCAGTTCTTC
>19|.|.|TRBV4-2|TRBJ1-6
CASSPQGYGGQGNNSPLHF
TGTGCCAGCAGCCCGCAGGGCTACGGCGGGCAGGGGAATAATTCACCCCTCCACTTT
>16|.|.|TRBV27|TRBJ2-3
CASSLLGGRASDTQYF
TGTGCCAGCAGTTTATTAGGGGGAAGAGCTTCAGATACGCAGTATTTT
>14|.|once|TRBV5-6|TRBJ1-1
CASSLVPGRTEAFF
TGTGCCAGCAGCTTAGTCCCTGGTCGGACTGAAGCTTTCTTT
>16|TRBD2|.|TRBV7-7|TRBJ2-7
CASSQDGTSGIYEQYF
TGTGCCAGCAGCCAAGATGGGACTAGCGGGATCTACGAGCAGTACTTC
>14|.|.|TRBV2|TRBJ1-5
CASTGQLGGQPQHF
TGTGCCAGCACCGGTCAGCTGGGAGGGCAGCCCCAGCATTTT
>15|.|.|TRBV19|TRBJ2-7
CASSYRGQGTYEQYF
TGTGCCAGTTCCTATCGAGGTCAGGGCACCTACGAGCAGTACTTC
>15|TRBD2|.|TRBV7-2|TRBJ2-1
CASSRSGRMMNEQFF
TGTGCCAGCAGCCGGAGCGGGAGAATGATGAATGAGCAGTTCTTC